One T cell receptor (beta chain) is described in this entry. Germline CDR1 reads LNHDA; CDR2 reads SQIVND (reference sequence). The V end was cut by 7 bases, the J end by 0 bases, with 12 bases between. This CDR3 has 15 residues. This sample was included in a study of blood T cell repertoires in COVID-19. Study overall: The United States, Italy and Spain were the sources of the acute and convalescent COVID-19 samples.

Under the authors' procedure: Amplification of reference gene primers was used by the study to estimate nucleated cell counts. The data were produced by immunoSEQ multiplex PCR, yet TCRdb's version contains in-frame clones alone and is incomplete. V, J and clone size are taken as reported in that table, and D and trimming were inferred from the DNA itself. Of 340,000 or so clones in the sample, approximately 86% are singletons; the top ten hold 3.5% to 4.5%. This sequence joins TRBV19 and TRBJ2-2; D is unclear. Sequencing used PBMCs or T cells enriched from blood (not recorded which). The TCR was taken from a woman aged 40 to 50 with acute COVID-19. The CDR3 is CASTNGKANTGELFF. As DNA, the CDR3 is TGTGCCAGTACAAATGGCAAAGCGAACACCGGGGAGCTGTTTTTT.